This passage covers 10 T cell receptor beta chains from one sample sequenced in a study of T cells in Graves' hyperthyroidism and ophthalmopathy. Amplified TCR beta CDR3 regions derived from RNA transcripts. The study used the HTBI primer set for a first-round RT-PCR of the TCR CDR3. TCRdb reanalysed the multiplex PCR reads using MiXCR and keeps one entry per CDR3 protein. The table shows a few hundred thousand distinct CDR3 sequences, with under 15% occurring only once. The sequenced sample was blood. These receptors all stem from a woman in her 30s with Graves' hyperthyroidism.

This clonotype was recorded many times. V gene TRBV6-1 combines with J gene TRBJ1-1, with a possible D match to TRBD1 (6 bases). Germline CDR1 and CDR2: MNHNS and SASEGT. The CDR3 sequence is 13 residues long. The V end lost 6 bases, the J end lost 1 base, and 9 bases lay between the germline ends. Written as DNA, the CDR3 is TGTGCCAGCAGGGGACAATCGAACACTGAAGCTTTCTTT. Translated: CASRGQSNTEAFF.

This clonotype appeared many times. The chain employs TRBV27 and TRBJ2-3, with unresolved D. The V gene lost 8 bases and the J gene lost 1 base, with 4 bases spanning the gap. The germline gives CDR1 MNHEY, CDR2 SMNVEV (reference sequence). The CDR3 spans 11 residues. The CDR3 DNA reads TGTGCCAGCTGGCGCACAGATACGCAGTATTTT. Translation: CASWRTDTQYF.

This clonotype showed up many times. J is TRBJ1-1 and V is TRBV12-3 or TRBV12-4; 11 positions match TRBD1. This CDR3 is 15 amino acids long. V lost 4 bases, J lost 0 bases, and 1 base stayed unmatched. DNA for the CDR3: TGTGCCAGCAGTTGGGGACAGGGGGTGAACACTGAAGCTTTCTTT. Translating it yields CASSWGQGVNTEAFF.

The chain is built from TRBV4-1 and TRBJ2-7; D call uncertain. Trimming took off 0 bases at V and 5 bases at J, with 14 bases between the two ends. The CDR3 is made up of 15 amino acids. In germline, CDR1 is MGHRA, CDR2 YSYEKL. The CDR3 spells CASSQEVRGPHEQYF. The DNA of the CDR3 is TGCGCCAGCAGCCAAGAGGTCAGAGGCCCCCACGAGCAGTACTTC.

This clonotype has a handful of counts. One junction end does not reproduce the germline sequence, and a read error may be involved. The chain links TRBV6-5 to TRBJ2-2; 10 nucleotides agree with TRBD1. The CDR3 totals 15 residues. The germline V gene has CDR1 MNHEY and CDR2 SVGAGI. CDR3 residues: CASSSGQGNSGELFF. The CDR3 bases are TGTGCCAGCAGTTCGGGACAGGGGAACAGCGGGGAGCTGTTTTTT.

The sample holds a few counts of this clonotype. CDR3 loop: CASSELGTGELFF. The CDR3 nucleotides are TGTGCCAGCAGTGAATTGGGCACCGGGGAGCTGTTTTTT. The V gene is TRBV25-1, the J gene TRBJ2-2, with D uncertain. Germline V lookup: CDR1 MGHDK, CDR2 SYGVNS. The CDR3 loop spans 13 amino acids. V lost 1 base to trimming and J lost 4 bases, with 4 bases between them.

Ten or more counts support this clonotype. The chain is built from TRBV28 and TRBJ2-3, with D unresolved. Germline V gene sequence: CDR1 MDHEN, CDR2 SYDVKM. CDR3 length: 14 amino acids. Trimming took 3 bases from V and 1 from J, leaving 8 bases between them. The CDR3 loop is CASSFGGGTDTQYF. For the CDR3, the DNA is TGTGCCAGCAGTTTTGGCGGTGGCACAGATACGCAGTATTTT.

This clonotype was detected a few times. The CDR3 loop is CASSPRGGGRDTGELFF. The CDR3 region has the DNA TGTGCCAGCAGCCCCCGGGGCGGGGGGCGCGACACCGGGGAGCTGTTTTTT. V and J are TRBV11-2 and TRBJ2-2; the match to TRBD2 covers 8 bases. The germline V gene encodes CDR1 SGHAT and CDR2 FQNNGV. V gave up 5 bases and J gave up 3 bases; unmatched junction bases: 11. The CDR3 length is 17 residues.

This clonotype was seen repeatedly, ten times or more. V and J are TRBV5-1 and TRBJ2-1, with 9 positions matching TRBD2. The CDR3 covers 14 residues. V dropped 4 bases and J dropped 6; count of bases not matched to a gene: 5. CDR1 and CDR2 (germline): SGHRS, YFSETQ. CDR3 protein: CASSLPTSGNEQFF. The DNA for the CDR3 is TGCGCCAGCAGCCTTCCGACTAGCGGCAATGAGCAGTTCTTC.

This clonotype appeared a few times. J is TRBJ2-1 and V is TRBV30; D could derive from TRBD1 or TRBD2 (5 bases each). This CDR3 spans 11 amino acids. The V and J ends lost 5 bases and 6 bases respectively, with 8 bases between them. CDR1 GTSNPN and CDR2 SVGIG come from the germline V gene (reference sequence). In nucleotides, the CDR3 is TGTGCCTGGTGGGGGACCAATGAGCAGTTCTTC. Its protein is CAWWGTNEQFF.